A selection of T cell receptor beta chains follows, all from one sample in a study of brain T cells in children with intractable seizures. Assay used: immunoSEQ multiplex PCR; TCRdb lists only in-frame clones, some missing. The table records approximately 330,000 clones, over 90% of them present only once. This material consisted of peripheral blood, taken more than 4 months after surgery. The receptors originated from a boy younger than two with tuberous sclerosis and intractable seizures. Each CDR3 is given with its conserved first and last residue. A D gene is named only where the DNA matches it firmly. The listing skips clone size in some rows; elsewhere it reads once, few, many or a size class.

v_gene	abundance	j_gene	d_gene	CDR3nt	CDR3aa
TRBV6-1	NA	TRBJ1-2	NA	TGTGCCAGCAGTGAAGCGCGTCGTGGGGGGTTTAACTATGGCTACACCTTC	CASSEARRGGFNYGYTF
TRBV4-2	NA	TRBJ2-3	TRBD2	TGTGCCAGCAGCCAGACTAGCGGGGGGGCCTACACGCAGTATTTT	CASSQTSGGAYTQYF
TRBV3-1/TRBV3-2	NA	TRBJ2-3	TRBD2	TGTGCCAGCAGCCAAGGCTCGAGTAGCGGGGGCCTAGATACGCAGTATTTT	CASSQGSSSGGLDTQYF
TRBV24-1	NA	TRBJ2-1	TRBD2	TGTGCCATCGGAGTAGCGGGAACCTACAATGAGCAGTTCTTC	CAIGVAGTYNEQFF
TRBV6-5	NA	TRBJ1-4	NA	TGTGCCAGCAGTTATCAATCCGGGGATAATGAAAAACTGTTTTTT	CASSYQSGDNEKLFF
TRBV7-9	once	TRBJ2-2	TRBD1	TGTGCCAGCAGCTTAGGGCCGCAGGGGGCGAACACCGGGGAGCTGTTTTTT	CASSLGPQGANTGELFF
TRBV9	NA	TRBJ2-7	TRBD2	TGTGCCAGCAGCGTAGACCCCACTAGCGGGGGGGCCAGGGACGAGCAGTACTTC	CASSVDPTSGGARDEQYF
TRBV25-1	NA	TRBJ2-1	NA	TGTGCCAGCAGTGAATTTGGGGGGAGCTCCTACAATGAGCAGTTCTTC	CASSEFGGSSYNEQFF
TRBV11-3	NA	TRBJ2-2	TRBD2	TGTGCCAGCAGCAGACCGGGACTAGCTATCAGCGGGGAGCTGTTTTTT	CASSRPGLAISGELFF
TRBV11-2	once	TRBJ1-2	TRBD1	TGTGCCAGCAGCTCAATCCGGGACAGGGAGAACTATGGCTACACCTTC	CASSSIRDRENYGYTF
TRBV12-3/TRBV12-4	NA	TRBJ2-1	NA	TGTGCCAGCAGTACAGGGTCGTGGGAGCAGTTCTTC	CASSTGSWEQFF
TRBV5-1	NA	TRBJ2-3	NA	TGCGCCAGCAGCCCCGAATATCACACAGATACGCAGTATTTT	CASSPEYHTDTQYF
TRBV6-5	once	TRBJ1-1	NA	TGTGCCAGCAGCTCGTCGGACGACGAGGAACCTTTCTTT	CASSSSDDEEPFF
TRBV6-2/TRBV6-3	NA	TRBJ1-1	TRBD1	TGTGCCAGCAGTTCCAGGACAGGGGGAGACACTGAAGCTTTCTTT	CASSSRTGGDTEAFF
TRBV7-9	NA	TRBJ2-7	TRBD1	TGTGCCATCCGGGACAGCCCCTACGAGCAGTACTTC	CAIRDSPYEQYF
TRBV24-1	NA	TRBJ2-6	TRBD2	TGTGCCACCAGTGACACTAGCGGGCCAAGCTCTGGGGCCAACGTCCTGACTTTC	CATSDTSGPSSGANVLTF
TRBV12-3/TRBV12-4	few	TRBJ1-4	NA	TGTGCCAGCAGTCGGAACGACAGAGTCCTGTTTTTT	CASSRNDRVLFF
TRBV7-2	NA	TRBJ2-5	TRBD2	TGTGCCAGCAGCTTGACTAGCGGGGGGCAAGAGACCCAGTACTTC	CASSLTSGGQETQYF
TRBV7-3	NA	TRBJ1-3	NA	TGTGCCAGCAGCTTAACTCCGGGGCTTCCTGGAAACACCATATATTTT	CASSLTPGLPGNTIYF
TRBV5-1	few	TRBJ2-1	NA	TGCGCCAGCAGCTTGGAGGGTGAGCAGTTCTTC	CASSLEGEQFF
TRBV3-1/TRBV3-2	NA	TRBJ2-4	TRBD2	TGTGCCAGCAGCCGAGTTAGCGGGGGGCTAGCCAAAAACATTCAGTACTTC	CASSRVSGGLAKNIQYF
TRBV5-4	NA	TRBJ1-2	NA	TGTGCCAGCAGCTTTGGGGAGGTCGGCTACACCTTC	CASSFGEVGYTF
TRBV5-4	NA	TRBJ2-7	NA	TGTGCCAGCAGCCACGGGGTTGCCTACGAGCAGTACTTC	CASSHGVAYEQYF
TRBV6-2/TRBV6-3	NA	TRBJ1-1	TRBD1	TGTGCCAGCAGTTACTCATCCAGGGGGGACACTGAAGCTTTCTTT	CASSYSSRGDTEAFF
TRBV4-2	NA	TRBJ1-2	TRBD1	TGTGCCAGCAGCCAAGAAGGGGGCAGGGGGGGCACCTTC	CASSQEGGRGGTF
TRBV7-3	NA	TRBJ1-1	TRBD1	TGTGCCAGCAGCACCTCGACAGGGGCGAACACTGAAGCTTTCTTT	CASSTSTGANTEAFF
TRBV19	NA	TRBJ1-5	NA	TGTGCCAGTAGTATAGAACTGGGATGGGCTCAGCCCCAGCATTTT	CASSIELGWAQPQHF